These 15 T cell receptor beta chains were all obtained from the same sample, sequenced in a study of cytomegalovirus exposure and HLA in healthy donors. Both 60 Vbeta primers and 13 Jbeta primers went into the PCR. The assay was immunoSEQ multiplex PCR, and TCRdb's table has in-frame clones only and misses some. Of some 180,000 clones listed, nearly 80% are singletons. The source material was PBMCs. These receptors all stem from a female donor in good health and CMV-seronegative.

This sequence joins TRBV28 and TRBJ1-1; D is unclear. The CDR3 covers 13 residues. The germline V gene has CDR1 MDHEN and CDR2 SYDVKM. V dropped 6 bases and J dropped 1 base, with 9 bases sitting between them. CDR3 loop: CASRLTKNTEAFF. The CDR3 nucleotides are TGTGCCAGCAGACTGACAAAGAACACTGAAGCTTTCTTT.

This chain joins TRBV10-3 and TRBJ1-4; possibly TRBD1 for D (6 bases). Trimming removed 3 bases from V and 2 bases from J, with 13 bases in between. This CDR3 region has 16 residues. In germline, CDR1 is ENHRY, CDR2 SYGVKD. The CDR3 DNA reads TGTGCCATCAGTGACTCAAAGGGACACACTAATGAAAAACTGTTTTTT. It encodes CAISDSKGHTNEKLFF.

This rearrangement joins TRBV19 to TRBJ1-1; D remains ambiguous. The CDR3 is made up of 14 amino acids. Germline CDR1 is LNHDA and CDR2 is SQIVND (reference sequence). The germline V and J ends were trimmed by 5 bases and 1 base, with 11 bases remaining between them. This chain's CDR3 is CASSARLTNTEAFF. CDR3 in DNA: TGTGCCAGTAGTGCCAGACTAACGAACACTGAAGCTTTCTTT.

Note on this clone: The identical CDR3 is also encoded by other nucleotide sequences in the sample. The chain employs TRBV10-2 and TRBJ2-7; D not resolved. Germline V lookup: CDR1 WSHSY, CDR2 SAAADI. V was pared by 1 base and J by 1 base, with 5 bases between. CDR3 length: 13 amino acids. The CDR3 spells CASSEFTSYEQYF. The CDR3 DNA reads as TGCGCCAGCAGTGAGTTCACTTCCTACGAGCAGTACTTC.

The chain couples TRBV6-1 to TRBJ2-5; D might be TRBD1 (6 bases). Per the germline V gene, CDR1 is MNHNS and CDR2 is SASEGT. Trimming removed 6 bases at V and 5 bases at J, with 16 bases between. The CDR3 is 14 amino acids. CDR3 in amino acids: CASSPARGWETQYF. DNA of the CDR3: TGTGCCAGCAGCCCGGCGAGGGGGTGGGAGACCCAGTACTTC.

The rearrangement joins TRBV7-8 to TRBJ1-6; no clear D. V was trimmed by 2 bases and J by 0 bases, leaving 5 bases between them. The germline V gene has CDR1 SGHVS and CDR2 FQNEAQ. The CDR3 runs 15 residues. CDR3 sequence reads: CASSLSFSYNSPLHF. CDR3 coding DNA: TGTGCCAGCAGCTTAAGCTTCTCCTATAATTCACCCCTCCACTTT.

CDR3 in DNA: TGTGCCAGCAGCTCTAGGGCCGCAGGGGCCGGGGAGCTGTTTTTT. It codes for CASSSRAAGAGELFF. This chain links TRBV5-4 with TRBJ2-2; TRBD1 is a possible D gene (6 bases). The V end was cut by 3 bases, the J end by 6 bases, with 15 bases between. The germline gives CDR1 SGHNT, CDR2 YYREEE (reference sequence). This CDR3 has 15 residues.

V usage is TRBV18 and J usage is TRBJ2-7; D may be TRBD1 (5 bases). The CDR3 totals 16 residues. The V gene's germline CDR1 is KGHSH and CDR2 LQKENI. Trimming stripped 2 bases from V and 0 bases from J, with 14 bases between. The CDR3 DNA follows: TGTGCCAGCTCACCAGTTCCAGGACACAGCTCCTACGAGCAGTACTTC. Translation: CASSPVPGHSSYEQYF.

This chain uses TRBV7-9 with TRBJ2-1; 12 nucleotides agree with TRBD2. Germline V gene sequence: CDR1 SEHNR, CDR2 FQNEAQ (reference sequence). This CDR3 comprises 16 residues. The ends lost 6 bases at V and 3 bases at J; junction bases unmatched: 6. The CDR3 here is CASSPTSGRFYNEQFF. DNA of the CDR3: TGTGCCAGCAGTCCTACTAGCGGGAGGTTCTACAATGAGCAGTTCTTC.

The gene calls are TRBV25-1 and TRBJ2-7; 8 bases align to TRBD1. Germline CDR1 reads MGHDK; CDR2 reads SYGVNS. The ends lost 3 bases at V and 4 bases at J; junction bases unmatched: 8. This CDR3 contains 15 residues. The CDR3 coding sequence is TGTGCCAGCAGTGAGCCCCCCAGGGGGCTGTACGAGCAGTACTTC. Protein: CASSEPPRGLYEQYF.

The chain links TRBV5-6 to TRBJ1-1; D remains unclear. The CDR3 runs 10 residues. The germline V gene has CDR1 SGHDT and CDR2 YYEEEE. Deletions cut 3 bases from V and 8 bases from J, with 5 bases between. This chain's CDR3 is CASSSEEAFF. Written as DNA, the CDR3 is TGTGCCAGCAGCTCCGAGGAAGCTTTCTTT.

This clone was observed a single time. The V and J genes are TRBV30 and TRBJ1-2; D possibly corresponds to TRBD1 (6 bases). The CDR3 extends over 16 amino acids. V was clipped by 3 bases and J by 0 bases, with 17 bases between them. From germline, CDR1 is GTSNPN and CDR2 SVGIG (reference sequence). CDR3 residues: CAWRTFRDTTNYGYTF. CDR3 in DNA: TGTGCCTGGAGAACGTTCCGGGACACTACTAACTATGGCTACACCTTC.

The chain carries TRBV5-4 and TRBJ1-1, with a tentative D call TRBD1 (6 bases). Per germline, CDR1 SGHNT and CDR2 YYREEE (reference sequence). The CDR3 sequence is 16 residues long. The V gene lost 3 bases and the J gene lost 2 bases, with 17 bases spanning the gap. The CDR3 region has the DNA TGTGCCAGCAGCTGGTCCGGGACATTTGTTAACACTGAAGCTTTCTTT. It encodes CASSWSGTFVNTEAFF. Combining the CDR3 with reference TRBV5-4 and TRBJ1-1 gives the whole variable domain ETGVTQSPTHLIKTRGQQVTLRCSSQSGHNTVSWYQQALGQGPQFIFQYYREEENGRGNFPPRFSGLQFPNYSSELNVNALELDDSALYLCASSWSGTFVNTEAFFGQGTRLTVV.

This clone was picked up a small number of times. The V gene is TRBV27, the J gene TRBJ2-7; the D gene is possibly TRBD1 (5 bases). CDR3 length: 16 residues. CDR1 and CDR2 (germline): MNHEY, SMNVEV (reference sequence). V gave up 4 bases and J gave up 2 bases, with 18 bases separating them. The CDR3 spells CASSWPRAALTYEQYF. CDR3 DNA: TGTGCCAGCAGTTGGCCCAGGGCAGCCCTTACCTACGAGCAGTACTTC.

CDR3 residues: CASSTLTGSVPGGETQYF. CDR3 DNA sequence: TGTGCCAGCAGCACGCTGACAGGTAGTGTCCCAGGTGGAGAGACCCAGTACTTC. The chain has TRBV7-9 and TRBJ2-5, with D possibly matching TRBD1 (6 bases). V shed 5 bases and J shed 4 bases, with 26 bases lying between them. The CDR3 runs to 18 residues. Germline CDR1 SEHNR, CDR2 FQNEAQ (reference sequence).